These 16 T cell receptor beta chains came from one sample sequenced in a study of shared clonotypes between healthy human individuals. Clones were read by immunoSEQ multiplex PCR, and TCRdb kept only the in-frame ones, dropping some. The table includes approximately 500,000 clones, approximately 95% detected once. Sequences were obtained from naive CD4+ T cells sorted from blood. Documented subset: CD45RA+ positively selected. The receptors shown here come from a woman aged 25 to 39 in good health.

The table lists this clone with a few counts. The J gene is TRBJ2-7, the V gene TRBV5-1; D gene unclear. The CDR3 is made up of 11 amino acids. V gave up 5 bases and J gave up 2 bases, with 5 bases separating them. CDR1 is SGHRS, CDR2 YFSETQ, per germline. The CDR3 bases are TGCGCCAGCAGTTTACCCTACGAGCAGTACTTC. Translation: CASSLPYEQYF.

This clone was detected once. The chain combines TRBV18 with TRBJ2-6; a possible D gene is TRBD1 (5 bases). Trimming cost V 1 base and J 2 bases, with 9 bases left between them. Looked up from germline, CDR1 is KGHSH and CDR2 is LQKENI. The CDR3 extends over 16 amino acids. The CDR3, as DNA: TGTGCCAGCTCACCACTAGAAGGGGCTGGGGCCAACGTCCTGACTTTC. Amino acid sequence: CASSPLEGAGANVLTF. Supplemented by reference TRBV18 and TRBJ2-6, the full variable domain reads NAGVMQNPRHLVRRRGQEARLRCSPMKGHSHVYWYRQLPEEGLKFMVYLQKENIIDESGMPKERFSAEFPKEGPSILRIQQVVRGDSAAYFCASSPLEGAGANVLTFGAGSRLTVL.

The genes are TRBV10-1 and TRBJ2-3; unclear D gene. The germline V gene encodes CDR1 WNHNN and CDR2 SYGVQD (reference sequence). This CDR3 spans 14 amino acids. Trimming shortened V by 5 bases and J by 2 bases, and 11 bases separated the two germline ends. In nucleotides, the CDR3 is TGCGCCAGCAGTACGAATGCCGTCACAGATACGCAGTATTTT. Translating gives CASSTNAVTDTQYF.

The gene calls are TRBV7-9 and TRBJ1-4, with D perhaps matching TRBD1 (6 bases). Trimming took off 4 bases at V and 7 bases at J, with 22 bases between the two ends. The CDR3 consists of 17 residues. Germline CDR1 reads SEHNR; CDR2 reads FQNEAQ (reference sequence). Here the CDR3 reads CASSYPLSTGQVEKLFF. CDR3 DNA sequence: TGTGCCAGCAGCTACCCCCTCTCCACAGGGCAGGTTGAAAAACTGTTTTTT.

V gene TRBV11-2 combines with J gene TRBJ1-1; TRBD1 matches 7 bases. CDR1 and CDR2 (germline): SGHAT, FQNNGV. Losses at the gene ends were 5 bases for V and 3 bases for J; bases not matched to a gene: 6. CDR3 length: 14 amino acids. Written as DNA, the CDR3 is TGTGCCAGCAGCGAACAGGGGTTTGACACTGAAGCTTTCTTT. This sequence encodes CASSEQGFDTEAFF.

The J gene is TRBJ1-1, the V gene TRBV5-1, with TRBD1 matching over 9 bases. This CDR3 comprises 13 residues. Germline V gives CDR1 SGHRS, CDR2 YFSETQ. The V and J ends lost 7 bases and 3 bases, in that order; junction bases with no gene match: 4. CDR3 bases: TGCGCCAGCCGGGACAGGGTATACACTGAAGCTTTCTTT. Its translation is CASRDRVYTEAFF.

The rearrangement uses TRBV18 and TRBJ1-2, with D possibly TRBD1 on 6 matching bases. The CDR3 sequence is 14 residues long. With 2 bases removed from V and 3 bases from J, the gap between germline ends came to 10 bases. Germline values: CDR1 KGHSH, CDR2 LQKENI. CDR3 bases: TGTGCCAGCTCACCAGGGGGCCTGGACTATGGCTACACCTTC. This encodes CASSPGGLDYGYTF.

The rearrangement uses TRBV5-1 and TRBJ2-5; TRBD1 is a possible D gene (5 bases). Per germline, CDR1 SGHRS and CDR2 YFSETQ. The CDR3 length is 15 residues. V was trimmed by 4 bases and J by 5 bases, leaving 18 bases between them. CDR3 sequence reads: CASSPRSGWVETQYF. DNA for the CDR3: TGCGCCAGCAGCCCGAGGTCAGGGTGGGTTGAGACCCAGTACTTC.

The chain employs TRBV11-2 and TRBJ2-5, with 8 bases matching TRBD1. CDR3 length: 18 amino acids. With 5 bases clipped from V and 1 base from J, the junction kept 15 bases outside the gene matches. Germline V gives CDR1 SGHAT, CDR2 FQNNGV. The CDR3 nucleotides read TGTGCCAGCAGCCTAGCACGCTCCGGACAGGGAGTCCAAGAGACCCAGTACTTC. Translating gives CASSLARSGQGVQETQYF.

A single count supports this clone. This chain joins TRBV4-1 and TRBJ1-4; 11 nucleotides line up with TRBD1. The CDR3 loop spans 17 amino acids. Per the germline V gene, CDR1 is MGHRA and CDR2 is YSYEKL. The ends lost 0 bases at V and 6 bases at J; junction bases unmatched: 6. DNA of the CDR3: TGCGCCAGCAGCCAAGATGTGCTGGGACAGGGGGATGAAAAACTGTTTTTT. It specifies CASSQDVLGQGDEKLFF.

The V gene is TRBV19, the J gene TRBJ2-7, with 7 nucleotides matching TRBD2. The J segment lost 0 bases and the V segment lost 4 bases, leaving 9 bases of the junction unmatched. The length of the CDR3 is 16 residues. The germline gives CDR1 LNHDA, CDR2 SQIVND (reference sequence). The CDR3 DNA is TGTGCCAGTAGTACCTTAGCGGGCAAAAGCTCCTACGAGCAGTACTTC. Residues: CASSTLAGKSSYEQYF.

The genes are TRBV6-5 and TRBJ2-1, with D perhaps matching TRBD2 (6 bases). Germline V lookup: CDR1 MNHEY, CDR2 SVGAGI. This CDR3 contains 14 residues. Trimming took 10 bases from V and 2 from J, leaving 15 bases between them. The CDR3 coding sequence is TGTGCCACCGCCCGGGAGAAAGCCTACAATGAGCAGTTCTTC. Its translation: CATAREKAYNEQFF.

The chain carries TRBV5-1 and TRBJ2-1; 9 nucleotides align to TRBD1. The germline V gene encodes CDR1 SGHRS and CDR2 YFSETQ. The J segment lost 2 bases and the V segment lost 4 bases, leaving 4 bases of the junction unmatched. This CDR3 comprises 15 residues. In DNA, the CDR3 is TGCGCCAGCAGCCTCCGGACAGGGGCCTACAATGAGCAGTTCTTC. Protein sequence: CASSLRTGAYNEQFF.

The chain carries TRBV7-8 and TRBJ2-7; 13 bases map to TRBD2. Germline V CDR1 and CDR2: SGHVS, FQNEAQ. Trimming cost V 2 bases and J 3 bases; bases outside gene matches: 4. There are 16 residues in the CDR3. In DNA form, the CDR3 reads TGTGCCAGCAGCTTACCCGGACTAGCGGGAGTCTACGAGCAGTACTTC. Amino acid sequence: CASSLPGLAGVYEQYF.

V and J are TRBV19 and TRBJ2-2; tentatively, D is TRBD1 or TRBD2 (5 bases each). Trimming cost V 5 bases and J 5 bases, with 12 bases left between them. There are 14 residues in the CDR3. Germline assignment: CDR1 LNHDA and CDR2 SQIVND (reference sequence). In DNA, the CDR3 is TGTGCCAGTAGTTCCGGGACCGAGACCGGGGAGCTGTTTTTT. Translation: CASSSGTETGELFF.

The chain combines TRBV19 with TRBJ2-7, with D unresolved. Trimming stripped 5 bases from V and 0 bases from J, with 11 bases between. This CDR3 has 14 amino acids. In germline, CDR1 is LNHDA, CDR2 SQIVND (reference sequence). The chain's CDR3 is CASSQAWSSYEQYF. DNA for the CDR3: TGTGCCAGTAGTCAGGCGTGGAGCTCCTACGAGCAGTACTTC.